The rows below give T cell receptor beta chains drawn from one sample of a study of OX40 agonist ivuxolimab in advanced cancers. The repertoire was sequenced with immunoSEQ multiplex PCR; TCRdb's copy has only in-frame clones and lacks some. This sample yields some 60,000 clones, of which approximately 86% are seen a single time; 16% belongs to the top ten. The sequencing here drew on CD4+ or CD8+ T cells sorted from blood, taken in a trial of the OX40 agonist ivuxolimab. Every receptor here comes from an adult with an advanced solid tumor such as melanoma, head and neck, liver or kidney cancer. Both conserved end residues are part of each CDR3. D genes are given only for firm matches. For some rows the clone size is stated as once, few or many, or as a class when expanded; others skip it.

d_call j_call clone_size v_call cdr3_aa cdr3_nt
TRBD1 TRBJ1-5 once TRBV4-1 CASSQTGQGARSNQPQHF TGCGCCAGCAGCCAGACGGGACAGGGGGCGCGGAGCAATCAGCCCCAGCATTTT
TRBD2 TRBJ2-7 NA TRBV28 CASSLAGVVSGHEQYF TGTGCCAGCAGTTTAGCGGGAGTCGTATCGGGGCACGAGCAGTACTTC
TRBD2 TRBJ2-5 few TRBV11-2 CASSRLASWETQYF TGTGCCAGCAGCCGACTAGCCTCTTGGGAGACCCAGTACTTC
TRBD1 TRBJ1-6 NA TRBV9 CASSLGQGSQPLHF TGTGCCAGCAGTTTAGGACAGGGCTCACAGCCCCTCCACTTT
NA TRBJ1-5 NA TRBV6-5 CASILTQGSNQPQHF TGTGCCAGCATCTTAACTCAGGGATCGAATCAGCCCCAGCATTTT
TRBD1 TRBJ1-6 NA TRBV19 CASSITGGLSPLHF TGTGCCAGTAGTATTACAGGGGGACTTTCACCCCTCCACTTT
NA TRBJ2-7 NA TRBV6-6 CASGLAPYEQYF TGTGCCAGCGGGCTGGCCCCCTACGAGCAGTACTTC
TRBD2 TRBJ2-2 NA TRBV5-1 CASSSGEGSGTGELFF TGCGCCAGCAGCTCCGGGGAGGGGAGTGGCACCGGGGAGCTGTTTTTT
TRBD2 TRBJ2-7 NA TRBV6-1 CASRISGAEQYF TGTGCCAGCAGAATTAGCGGGGCAGAGCAGTACTTC
NA TRBJ2-5 NA TRBV11-2 CASSKGLGETQYF TGTGCCAGCAGTAAAGGGCTGGGTGAGACCCAGTACTTC
NA TRBJ2-1 few TRBV29-1 CSVKDKTYYNEQFF TGCAGCGTGAAAGACAAGACCTACTACAATGAGCAGTTCTTC
TRBD1 TRBJ2-5 NA TRBV5-5 CASSRRGQQETQYF TGTGCCAGCAGCCGAAGGGGACAGCAAGAGACCCAGTACTTC
TRBD2 TRBJ2-1 NA TRBV7-9 CASSLSLAVTYNEQFF TGTGCCAGCAGCTTATCCCTAGCGGTCACCTACAATGAGCAGTTCTTC
NA TRBJ2-7 NA TRBV11-1 CASSSYSTLTYEQYF TGTGCCAGCAGCAGCTACAGTACACTCACCTACGAGCAGTACTTC
NA TRBJ1-1 NA TRBV7-9 CASSSWGVPEAFF TGTGCCAGCAGCTCTTGGGGGGTGCCTGAAGCTTTCTTT
TRBD1 TRBJ1-6 NA TRBV18 CASSPGGGWSSYNSPLHF TGTGCCAGCTCACCAGGAGGGGGCTGGAGCTCCTATAATTCACCCCTCCACTTT
NA TRBJ2-3 NA TRBV5-1 CASSLVLGRADTQYF TGCGCCAGCAGCTTGGTTCTGGGTAGGGCAGATACGCAGTATTTT
NA TRBJ1-2 NA TRBV6-1 CVDTGSSVGYTF TGTGTCGACACAGGCTCCTCCGTTGGCTACACCTTC
NA TRBJ1-2 NA TRBV25-1 CASSELRQNYGYTF TGTGCCAGCAGTGAATTACGACAAAACTATGGCTACACCTTC
NA TRBJ1-6 NA TRBV28 CASRPPGHTNNSPLHF TGTGCCAGCAGACCTCCGGGACACACAAATAATTCACCCCTCCACTTT
NA TRBJ2-7 once TRBV2 CASSEVGSYEQYF TGTGCCAGCAGTGAGGTAGGCTCCTACGAGCAGTACTTC
TRBD1 TRBJ1-4 few TRBV7-9 CASSRGTGAGNEKLFF TGTGCCAGCAGCCGGGGGACAGGGGCGGGTAATGAAAAACTGTTTTTT
TRBD1 TRBJ1-5 NA TRBV30 CAWTQGQAENQPQHF TGTGCCTGGACCCAAGGACAGGCGGAGAATCAGCCCCAGCATTTT
NA TRBJ2-7 NA TRBV6-5 CASTARGGREQYF TGTGCCAGCACTGCCAGGGGGGGGAGAGAGCAGTACTTC
NA TRBJ2-7 NA TRBV6-5 CASSTSLTYEQYF TGTGCCAGCAGTACATCCCTTACCTACGAGCAGTACTTC
TRBD1 TRBJ2-3 once TRBV12-5 CASGLGTGVPSTDTQYF TGTGCTAGTGGTTTGGGGACAGGGGTCCCTAGCACAGATACGCAGTATTTT
TRBD1 TRBJ2-7 NA TRBV5-1 CASSLLGTEYYEQYF TGCGCCAGCAGCTTGCTGGGGACAGAATACTACGAGCAGTACTTC
NA TRBJ2-1 NA TRBV10-2 CASSADSYNEQFF TGCGCCAGCAGCGCGGACTCCTACAATGAGCAGTTCTTC
NA TRBJ1-4 NA TRBV4-1 CASSLVSDEKLFF TGCGCCAGCAGCCTAGTCTCGGATGAAAAACTGTTTTTT
TRBD1 TRBJ2-4 NA TRBV19 CASIRGTGGCGAKNIQYF TGTGCCAGTATCCGAGGGACAGGGGGCTGTGGAGCCAAAAACATTCAGTACTTC
TRBD1 TRBJ2-1 medium-sized TRBV14 CASSPPGTGRNEQFF TGTGCCAGCAGCCCACCCGGGACAGGGCGCAATGAGCAGTTCTTC
TRBD2 TRBJ2-7 NA TRBV27 CASRHPTSGSYEQYF TGTGCCAGCAGACACCCGACTAGCGGTTCCTACGAGCAGTACTTC
TRBD1 TRBJ1-6 NA TRBV28 CASSLSRTGNHF TGTGCCAGCAGTTTATCACGGACAGGCAACCACTTT
NA TRBJ1-2 NA TRBV2 CASRGSTDYYGYTF TGTGCCAGCAGGGGAAGTACAGACTACTATGGCTACACCTTC
TRBD2 TRBJ2-2 once TRBV7-3 CASSLRGTSGNLSPGELFF TGTGCCAGCAGCTTAAGAGGGACTAGCGGGAACCTCTCCCCCGGGGAGCTGTTTTTT
NA TRBJ2-7 NA TRBV2 CASRDITSYEQYF TGTGCCAGCAGGGACATTACCTCCTACGAGCAGTACTTC
NA TRBJ2-7 NA TRBV9 CASSVEPIDIEQYF TGTGCCAGCAGCGTCGAACCTATTGATATCGAGCAGTACTTC
NA TRBJ2-4 few TRBV6-6 CASSYRGGGKNIQYF TGTGCCAGCAGTTACAGGGGGGGAGGCAAAAACATTCAGTACTTC
NA TRBJ2-3 NA TRBV5-6 CASSRRAAGDTQYF TGTGCCAGCAGTAGAAGGGCGGCGGGCGATACGCAGTATTTT
NA TRBJ2-7 few TRBV27 CASSPKDSYYEQYF TGTGCCAGCAGTCCAAAGGACTCTTACTACGAGCAGTACTTC